This TCR beta chain was retrieved from a study of T cells in Graves' hyperthyroidism and ophthalmopathy. V was pared by 7 bases and J by 7 bases, with 10 bases of the junction left unmatched. The CDR3 consists of 15 residues. Per the germline V gene, CDR1 is MNHEY and CDR2 is SVGEGT. RNA transcripts yielded amplified TCR beta CDR3 regions. The primer set for the first-round RT-PCR of the TCR CDR3 was HTBI. Each CDR3 protein is one row after TCRdb ran MiXCR on the multiplex PCR reads. The sample consists of around 500,000 distinct CDR3 sequences, roughly 22% of them appearing once. Clinical Activity Scores of at least 3, NOSPECS grades of at least 4 and durations under 3 months characterized ophthalmopathy patients. Used for diagnoses were clinical symptoms, serum thyroxine and TRAb, thyroid ultrasound and orbital computed tomography.

This TCR was sampled from a woman aged 70-85 years with Graves' ophthalmopathy. This sequence joins TRBV6-2 or TRBV6-3 and TRBJ2-1, with 10 bases identical to TRBD2. Material: blood. CDR3 amino acids: CASIPAGLALNEQFF. The CDR3 nucleotides read TGTGCCAGCATCCCGGCGGGACTAGCGCTTAATGAGCAGTTCTTC.